This T cell receptor (beta chain) was sequenced during a study of T cell changes during pregnancy in multiple sclerosis. Measured with immunoSEQ multiplex PCR; TCRdb has only the in-frame clones, and not every one. The repertoire holds over 35,000 clones, around 92% seen once, with 1% to 1.5% in the top ten. The CDR3 has 11 residues. V was trimmed by 3 bases and J by 3 bases, leaving 6 bases between them. Germline assignment: CDR1 GTSNPN and CDR2 SVGIG (reference sequence). The sample taken for sequencing was peripheral blood. This receptor was identified in a female donor with multiple sclerosis, enrolled in a pregnancy study. The gene calls are TRBV30 and TRBJ2-7; D unresolved. CDR3 protein: CAWRVGYEQYF. The CDR3 DNA reads as TGTGCCTGGAGAGTGGGCTACGAGCAGTACTTC.